Given below is one TCR beta chain in context. No antigen is known for it. This entry belongs to a study of cytotoxic CD8 clonotypes in ibrutinib-treated CLL. As for the study in general: The response samples were taken once patients had been treated for a median of around twelve months, range 6 to 36.

With sequencing, the targeted depth ranged from 1 in 200,000 to 1 in 1 million T cells. Data came from immunoSEQ multiplex PCR; TCRdb stores just in-frame clones and leaves some out. Seen here are hundreds of thousands of clones, around 66% observed once, and the top ten hold 5% to 6.5%. V lost 0 bases and J lost 1; bases outside the gene matches: 0. CDR3 length: 15 residues. Looked up from germline, CDR1 is SGHRS and CDR2 is YFSETQ. Regarding the study as a whole: Sampling times differed between sustained-remission and progressing patients. Clonotypes that were public were uncommon, and they contracted or stayed stable on treatment.

The sample consisted of PBMCs, taken after 36 months of ibrutinib treatment. This clonotype was sampled from a human donor with chronic lymphocytic leukemia. The chain recombines TRBV5-1 with TRBJ2-2; 7 nucleotides align to TRBD2. CDR3 amino acids: CASSLAGGNTGELFF. In nucleotides, the CDR3 is TGCGCCAGCAGCTTGGCGGGAGGGAACACCGGGGAGCTGTTTTTT.